A selection of T cell receptor beta chains follows, all from one sample in a study of blood T cell repertoires in COVID-19. Sequencing was performed with immunoSEQ multiplex PCR; in TCRdb, only in-frame clones are kept and a portion is missing. Of 50,000 to 60,000 clones listed, roughly 87% were seen once; the top ten hold 1.6%. Sequenced sample: peripheral blood. Every receptor here comes from a man between 60 and 75 years old with acute or convalescent COVID-19. Both conserved end residues are part of each CDR3. A D gene is named only where the DNA matches it firmly. Clone size is given for some rows only: seen once, a few or many times, or a class if the clone is expanded.

j_gene: TRBJ2-1; v_gene: TRBV7-2; abundance: NA; d_gene: NA; CDR3nt: TGTGCCAGCAGCTTACGGGACGGGGGTGAGCAGTTCTTC; CDR3aa: CASSLRDGGEQFF
j_gene: TRBJ2-1; v_gene: TRBV3-1/TRBV3-2; abundance: once; d_gene: NA; CDR3nt: TGTGCCAGCAGCCAGGAGACTGCAGCAAGGCATGAGCAGTTCTTC; CDR3aa: CASSQETAARHEQFF
j_gene: TRBJ2-3; v_gene: TRBV9; abundance: NA; d_gene: TRBD2; CDR3nt: TGTGCCAGCAGCGTAGTAGGACTAGCGGGGGGGCAAGATACGCAGTATTTT; CDR3aa: CASSVVGLAGGQDTQYF
j_gene: TRBJ1-4; v_gene: TRBV30; abundance: NA; d_gene: NA; CDR3nt: TGTGCCTGGAGTGTACGGGATGAAAAACTGTTTTTT; CDR3aa: CAWSVRDEKLFF
j_gene: TRBJ2-3; v_gene: TRBV27; abundance: NA; d_gene: TRBD1; CDR3nt: TGTGCCAGCAGGTTGACAGGGGGCACAGATACGCAGTATTTT; CDR3aa: CASRLTGGTDTQYF
j_gene: TRBJ2-1; v_gene: TRBV28; abundance: NA; d_gene: TRBD2; CDR3nt: TGTGCCAGCAGTTTCCTCCGGGAGGACAATGAGCAGTTCTTC; CDR3aa: CASSFLREDNEQFF
j_gene: TRBJ1-6; v_gene: TRBV6-6; abundance: NA; d_gene: NA; CDR3nt: TGTGCCAGCAGACCTCCGGAGTCCTATAATTCACCCCTCCACTTT; CDR3aa: CASRPPESYNSPLHF
j_gene: TRBJ2-7; v_gene: TRBV11-3; abundance: NA; d_gene: TRBD2; CDR3nt: TGTGCCAGCAGCTTAAGCGGGGGGGCCTACGAGCAGTACTTC; CDR3aa: CASSLSGGAYEQYF
j_gene: TRBJ2-1; v_gene: TRBV7-2; abundance: NA; d_gene: NA; CDR3nt: TGTGCCAGCAGCTCGTGGGGGGCGGGGGCCTTTAATGAGCAGTTCTTC; CDR3aa: CASSSWGAGAFNEQFF
j_gene: TRBJ2-7; v_gene: TRBV11-2; abundance: NA; d_gene: TRBD2; CDR3nt: TGTGCCAGCAGCTCCCTAGCGGGGGCCCGGGACAACTACGAGCAGTACTTC; CDR3aa: CASSSLAGARDNYEQYF
j_gene: TRBJ1-1; v_gene: TRBV3-1/TRBV3-2; abundance: NA; d_gene: NA; CDR3nt: TGTGCCAGCAGCTCACATGCTGGGGCTAGCACTGAAGCTTTCTTT; CDR3aa: CASSSHAGASTEAFF
j_gene: TRBJ2-3; v_gene: TRBV6-2/TRBV6-3; abundance: NA; d_gene: TRBD2; CDR3nt: TGTGCCAGCAGTTACGAAATAGGCGGGGGGGCCACAGATACGCAGTATTTT; CDR3aa: CASSYEIGGGATDTQYF
j_gene: TRBJ1-2; v_gene: TRBV27; abundance: NA; d_gene: TRBD1; CDR3nt: TGTGCCAGCAGCCGTGGACAGGGCGCGGGTGGCTACACCTTC; CDR3aa: CASSRGQGAGGYTF
j_gene: TRBJ2-1; v_gene: TRBV7-6; abundance: NA; d_gene: TRBD2; CDR3nt: TGTGCCAGCAGCTTAGGACTAGCGGGGGGGCCGAATGAGCAGTTCTTC; CDR3aa: CASSLGLAGGPNEQFF
j_gene: TRBJ2-5; v_gene: TRBV5-1; abundance: NA; d_gene: NA; CDR3nt: TGCGCCAGCAGCTTGGATGGAGGCCGAGAGACCCAGTACTTC; CDR3aa: CASSLDGGRETQYF
j_gene: TRBJ1-6; v_gene: TRBV7-3; abundance: NA; d_gene: NA; CDR3nt: TGTGCCAGCAGCTTAGGACAGAATTCACCCCTCCACTTT; CDR3aa: CASSLGQNSPLHF
j_gene: TRBJ2-1; v_gene: TRBV5-4; abundance: NA; d_gene: TRBD2; CDR3nt: TGTGCCAGCACACGTCCGGGACTAGCGAAATACAATGAGCAGTTCTTC; CDR3aa: CASTRPGLAKYNEQFF
j_gene: TRBJ2-1; v_gene: TRBV9; abundance: NA; d_gene: TRBD2; CDR3nt: TGTGCCAGCAGCGTAGGAGCGGGGGGCCTTTACGAGCAGTTCTTC; CDR3aa: CASSVGAGGLYEQFF
j_gene: TRBJ1-4; v_gene: TRBV6-5; abundance: NA; d_gene: TRBD1; CDR3nt: TGTGCCAGCAGTTACTCGAGACAGGGCAAAGAAAAACTGTTTTTT; CDR3aa: CASSYSRQGKEKLFF
j_gene: TRBJ1-5; v_gene: TRBV7-9; abundance: NA; d_gene: TRBD1; CDR3nt: TGTGCCAGCAGCTCAAGACAGGGGGATCAGCCCCAGCATTTT; CDR3aa: CASSSRQGDQPQHF
j_gene: TRBJ1-5; v_gene: TRBV9; abundance: NA; d_gene: NA; CDR3nt: TGTGCCAGCAGCGGAACAGGGTCCAATCAGCCCCAGCATTTT; CDR3aa: CASSGTGSNQPQHF
j_gene: TRBJ2-7; v_gene: TRBV6-2/TRBV6-3; abundance: NA; d_gene: NA; CDR3nt: TGTGCCAGCAGTTCCTCGGGAACAGGGCCCAACGAGCAGTACTTC; CDR3aa: CASSSSGTGPNEQYF
j_gene: TRBJ2-7; v_gene: TRBV2; abundance: NA; d_gene: NA; CDR3nt: TGTGCCAGCCTTCCAGGGGTACGGTACGAGCAGTACTTC; CDR3aa: CASLPGVRYEQYF
j_gene: TRBJ2-3; v_gene: TRBV10-3; abundance: NA; d_gene: TRBD1; CDR3nt: TGTGCCATTTCAGGGGACAGGGACACAGATACGCAGTATTTT; CDR3aa: CAISGDRDTDTQYF
j_gene: TRBJ1-3; v_gene: TRBV12-5; abundance: NA; d_gene: NA; CDR3nt: TGTGCTAGTGCCGCAGGGTCAGGAAACACCATATATTTT; CDR3aa: CASAAGSGNTIYF
j_gene: TRBJ1-3; v_gene: TRBV6-5; abundance: NA; d_gene: NA; CDR3nt: TGTGCCAGCACTATGGACACCTCTGGAAACACCATATATTTT; CDR3aa: CASTMDTSGNTIYF
j_gene: TRBJ2-7; v_gene: TRBV7-9; abundance: NA; d_gene: NA; CDR3nt: TGTGCCAGCAGCTCGGGGTTCTACGAGCAGTACTTC; CDR3aa: CASSSGFYEQYF
j_gene: TRBJ1-4; v_gene: TRBV19; abundance: NA; d_gene: NA; CDR3nt: TGTGCCAGTATCCCGGGAGGATCTAATGAAAAACTGTTTTTT; CDR3aa: CASIPGGSNEKLFF
j_gene: TRBJ1-1; v_gene: TRBV7-6; abundance: NA; d_gene: NA; CDR3nt: TGTGCCAGCAGCGCCCTGCCCCGGGTTGAAGCTTTCTTT; CDR3aa: CASSALPRVEAFF
j_gene: TRBJ2-7; v_gene: TRBV7-9; abundance: NA; d_gene: TRBD2; CDR3nt: TGTGCCAGCAGCTTTACTAGCGGGGACGAGCAGTACTTC; CDR3aa: CASSFTSGDEQYF
j_gene: TRBJ2-2; v_gene: TRBV30; abundance: once; d_gene: TRBD1; CDR3nt: TGTGCCTGGCACCGGACAGGGGGCTATACCGGGGAGCTGTTTTTT; CDR3aa: CAWHRTGGYTGELFF
j_gene: TRBJ1-5; v_gene: TRBV18; abundance: NA; d_gene: NA; CDR3nt: TGTGCCAGCTCACCCCAACAGTCCCGCAATCAGCCCCAGCATTTT; CDR3aa: CASSPQQSRNQPQHF
j_gene: TRBJ2-7; v_gene: TRBV5-4; abundance: NA; d_gene: TRBD1; CDR3nt: TGTGCCAGCAGCAGCAACAGGGGAAGCCACGAGCAGTACTTC; CDR3aa: CASSSNRGSHEQYF
j_gene: TRBJ2-1; v_gene: TRBV7-2; abundance: NA; d_gene: TRBD2; CDR3nt: TGTGCCCAGGGGCGCGGGGGGGCCTACAATGAGCAGTTCTTC; CDR3aa: CAQGRGGAYNEQFF
j_gene: TRBJ2-1; v_gene: TRBV18; abundance: NA; d_gene: TRBD1; CDR3nt: TGTGCCAGCTCACCGGGGACAGGCAACAATGAGCAGTTCTTC; CDR3aa: CASSPGTGNNEQFF
j_gene: TRBJ1-1; v_gene: TRBV2; abundance: NA; d_gene: NA; CDR3nt: TGTGCCAGCAGTGATCTAGGCCTAAGTAACACTGAAGCTTTCTTT; CDR3aa: CASSDLGLSNTEAFF
j_gene: TRBJ1-5; v_gene: TRBV2; abundance: NA; d_gene: NA; CDR3nt: TGTGCCAGCAGCTGGGGCCAGTATCAGCCCCAGCATTTT; CDR3aa: CASSWGQYQPQHF
j_gene: TRBJ2-7; v_gene: TRBV5-5; abundance: NA; d_gene: TRBD1; CDR3nt: TGTGCCAGCAGCTTGCGGGACAGCTACGAGCAGTACTTC; CDR3aa: CASSLRDSYEQYF
j_gene: TRBJ2-7; v_gene: TRBV11-1; abundance: NA; d_gene: TRBD1; CDR3nt: TGTGCCAGCAGCCCCCCGGGACAGGGTCTTTACGAGCAGTACTTC; CDR3aa: CASSPPGQGLYEQYF
j_gene: TRBJ2-7; v_gene: TRBV7-6; abundance: NA; d_gene: TRBD1; CDR3nt: TGTGCCAGCAGCCGACAGGGCATGCGGGCCCACGAGCAGTACTTC; CDR3aa: CASSRQGMRAHEQYF
j_gene: TRBJ2-1; v_gene: TRBV4-2; abundance: once; d_gene: TRBD1; CDR3nt: TGTGCCAGCAGCCAAGAATGGAGACAGGGGGGGAATGAGCAGTTCTTC; CDR3aa: CASSQEWRQGGNEQFF
j_gene: TRBJ1-1; v_gene: TRBV6-5; abundance: NA; d_gene: TRBD1; CDR3nt: TGTGCCAGCAGTTACGGCCAGGGGGTTTACAACACTGAAGCTTTCTTT; CDR3aa: CASSYGQGVYNTEAFF